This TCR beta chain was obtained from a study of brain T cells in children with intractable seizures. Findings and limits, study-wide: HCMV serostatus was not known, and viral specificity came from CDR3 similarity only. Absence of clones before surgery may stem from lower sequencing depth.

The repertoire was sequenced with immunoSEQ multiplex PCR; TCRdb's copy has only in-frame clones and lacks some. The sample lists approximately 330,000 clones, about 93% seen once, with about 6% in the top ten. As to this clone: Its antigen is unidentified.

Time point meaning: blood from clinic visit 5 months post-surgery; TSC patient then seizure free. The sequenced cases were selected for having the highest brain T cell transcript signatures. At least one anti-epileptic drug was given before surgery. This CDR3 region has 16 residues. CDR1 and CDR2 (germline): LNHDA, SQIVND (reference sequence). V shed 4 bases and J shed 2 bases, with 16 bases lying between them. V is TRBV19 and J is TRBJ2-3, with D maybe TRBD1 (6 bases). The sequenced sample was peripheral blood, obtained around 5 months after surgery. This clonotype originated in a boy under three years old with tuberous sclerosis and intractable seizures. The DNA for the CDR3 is TGTGCCAGTAGTACATCAATAGGACAGAACACAGATACGCAGTATTTT. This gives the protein CASSTSIGQNTDTQYF.